A selection of T cell receptor beta chains follows, all from one sample in a study of shared clonotypes between healthy human individuals. The method was immunoSEQ multiplex PCR; TCRdb's version includes in-frame clones alone and lacks a portion of them. The repertoire holds fewer than 1.6 million clones, about 98.5% seen once, with around 0.38% in the top ten. The material sequenced was naive CD4+ T cells sorted from blood. The origin of the receptors is a man younger than 45 in good health. Each CDR3 is given with its conserved first and last residue. Each record gives: J gene, clone size, V gene, D gene, CDR3 DNA, CDR3 protein. D genes are given only for firm matches. Size tells how often a clone was seen (once, few, many) or the class of an expanded clone, and some rows leave it out.

>TRBJ1-4|.|TRBV5-4|.
TGTGCCAGCAGCCCGACCCCCCAGGAAATTAATGAAAAACTGTTTTTT
CASSPTPQEINEKLFF
>TRBJ2-7|.|TRBV6-1|TRBD2
TGTGCCAGCAGCCGCACTAGCGGGAGTTACGAGCAGTACTTC
CASSRTSGSYEQYF
>TRBJ2-1|.|TRBV5-1|.
TGCGCCAGCAGCTTGGCACTGGGCAATGAGCAGTTCTTC
CASSLALGNEQFF
>TRBJ1-5|.|TRBV5-8|.
TGTGCCAGCAGCTTGAGGGGATTAAGCAATCAGCCCCAGCATTTT
CASSLRGLSNQPQHF
>TRBJ1-2|.|TRBV2|.
TGTGCCAGCAGTGAAGAATCGCCGAGGTGGTATGGCTACACCTTC
CASSEESPRWYGYTF
>TRBJ2-7|.|TRBV29-1|.
TGCAGCGTTGCCGGGACACTACCCTACGAGCAGTACTTC
CSVAGTLPYEQYF
>TRBJ2-2|.|TRBV15|TRBD2
TGTGCCACCAGCAGACTAGCGGGAATGATGACCGGGGAGCTGTTTTTT
CATSRLAGMMTGELFF
>TRBJ2-7|once|TRBV5-4|TRBD1
TGTGCCAGCAGCACCGGACAGGGAAAAGGGCACGAGCAGTACTTC
CASSTGQGKGHEQYF
>TRBJ1-1|.|TRBV7-2|.
TGTGCCAGCAGCTTAGTCGTGTGGGAGGGGACTGAAGCTTTCTTT
CASSLVVWEGTEAFF
>TRBJ1-2|.|TRBV18|TRBD1
TGTGCCAGCTCACCTCCCACAGGGGTCTATGGCTACACCTTC
CASSPPTGVYGYTF
>TRBJ2-2|.|TRBV2|.
TGTGCCAGCAGCGGGCGGACCGGGGAGCTGTTTTTT
CASSGRTGELFF
>TRBJ2-7|.|TRBV9|TRBD2
TGTGCCAGCAGCGCGGGAGGGACAAACTACGAGCAGTACTTC
CASSAGGTNYEQYF
>TRBJ1-4|.|TRBV28|TRBD1
TGTGCCAGCAGTGAATCAGGGGGGCGAGCTGAAAAACTGTTTTTT
CASSESGGRAEKLFF
>TRBJ1-3|.|TRBV5-1|.
TGCGCCAGCAGCTTGAATCTGGCTGGCGGAAACACCATATATTTT
CASSLNLAGGNTIYF
>TRBJ1-5|.|TRBV6-6|TRBD1
TGTGCCAGCAGACAGGGGAGGATGGATCAGCCCCAGCATTTT
CASRQGRMDQPQHF
>TRBJ2-1|.|TRBV4-2|TRBD2
TGTGCCAGCAGCCAAGGCGGGGGCTCCTACAATGAGCAGTTCTTC
CASSQGGGSYNEQFF
>TRBJ1-1|.|TRBV5-1|.
TGCGCCAGCAGCGCCACAGGGTTTGAAGCTTTCTTT
CASSATGFEAFF
>TRBJ2-1|.|TRBV7-3|TRBD2
TGTGCCAGCAGCTCCGGACTAGCGGTCTACAATGAGCAGTTCTTC
CASSSGLAVYNEQFF
>TRBJ2-3|once|TRBV10-1|.
TGCGCCAGCAGTCCCGGGAGCACAGATACGCAGTATTTT
CASSPGSTDTQYF
>TRBJ2-7|.|TRBV5-1|TRBD1
TGCGCCAGCAGCCCACCGGGACAGGGGCCCTACGAGCAGTACTTC
CASSPPGQGPYEQYF
>TRBJ2-3|.|TRBV27|TRBD2
TGTGCCAGCAGTCCACCCATCGTCGGGACTAGCGGAGATACGCAGTATTTT
CASSPPIVGTSGDTQYF
>TRBJ2-1|.|TRBV28|.
TGTGCCAGCAGTCTTACAAGGGCGCGGTCCTACAATGAGCAGTTCTTC
CASSLTRARSYNEQFF
>TRBJ2-3|.|TRBV5-1|TRBD2
TGCGCCAGCAGCTATGGACTAGCGGGAGGCTCCTCGGATACGCAGTATTTT
CASSYGLAGGSSDTQYF
>TRBJ2-7|.|TRBV18|.
TGTGCCAGCTCCCAATCAGGGCCCCCCTTCCTCTACGAGCAGTACTTC
CASSQSGPPFLYEQYF
>TRBJ2-5|once|TRBV5-6|TRBD2
TGTGCCAGCAGCCGTAGCGGGAGGGTTCCCGAGACCCAGTACTTC
CASSRSGRVPETQYF
>TRBJ1-1|.|TRBV29-1|.
TGCAGCGTAGGGGAGCCCCATAGGAACACTGAAGCTTTCTTT
CSVGEPHRNTEAFF
>TRBJ2-7|.|TRBV6-1|TRBD1
TGTGCCAGCAGGGAGGGACAGGGGGCCGGGCAGTACTTC
CASREGQGAGQYF
>TRBJ2-3|.|TRBV5-1|.
TGCGCCAGCAGCTTGCAGTTGCGCACAGATACGCAGTATTTT
CASSLQLRTDTQYF
>TRBJ2-1|.|TRBV29-1|TRBD2
TGCAGCGTTGGGGCGGGAGGGGATGAGCAGTTCTTC
CSVGAGGDEQFF
>TRBJ2-1|.|TRBV5-1|TRBD2
TGCGCCAGCAGCATTGGGGTAGCGGGAGGAGGGAATGAGCAGTTCTTC
CASSIGVAGGGNEQFF
>TRBJ2-4|.|TRBV5-4|TRBD2
TGTGCCAGCAGCAAGGTGGGAGGGCCCAGGGCCAAAAACATTCAGTACTTC
CASSKVGGPRAKNIQYF
>TRBJ2-1|.|TRBV18|TRBD1
TGTGCCAGCTCACCAGGCGGGGGACAGGGTATCAAACAGTTCTTC
CASSPGGGQGIKQFF
>TRBJ2-7|.|TRBV11-3|.
TGTGCCAGCAGCTTCAACTTGAAGCCGGGGGGCCGCGAGCAGTACTTC
CASSFNLKPGGREQYF
>TRBJ1-2|.|TRBV7-2|.
TGTGCCAGCAGCTTAGAACGTCAGGGGGGCTACACCTTC
CASSLERQGGYTF
>TRBJ1-3|.|TRBV5-1|TRBD1
TGCGCCAGCAGCTTCAGGGGGCAGGATGGAAACACCATATATTTT
CASSFRGQDGNTIYF
>TRBJ1-3|once|TRBV9|.
TGTGCCAGCAGCGTAGACAGGGCAAACACCATATATTTT
CASSVDRANTIYF
>TRBJ2-7|once|TRBV27|TRBD2
TGTGCCAGCAGTTTTTATAGGACTAGGCCCAACGAGCAGTACTTC
CASSFYRTRPNEQYF
>TRBJ2-1|.|TRBV27|.
TGTGCCACACGGACAGTTCCCCTTTACAATGAGCAGTTCTTC
CATRTVPLYNEQFF
>TRBJ2-1|.|TRBV6-4|TRBD2
TGTGCCAGCAGTCTACTAGCGGGAGAACATGAGCAGTTCTTC
CASSLLAGEHEQFF
>TRBJ2-6|.|TRBV6-5|.
TGTGCCAGCAGCTACATTTTGGGGGCCGGGGCCAACGTCCTGACTTTC
CASSYILGAGANVLTF
>TRBJ2-7|.|TRBV7-2|TRBD1
TGTGCCAGCAGCTTAGGCCTTTTCGAGCAGGGGGCTTCCGAGCAGTACTTC
CASSLGLFEQGASEQYF
>TRBJ2-7|.|TRBV28|.
TGTGCCAGCAGCCTCCAGGGCTACGAGCAGTACTTC
CASSLQGYEQYF
>TRBJ2-1|.|TRBV5-1|TRBD2
TGCGCCAGCAGCCTTACCGATAGCGGGGGCTACAATGAGCAGTTCTTC
CASSLTDSGGYNEQFF
>TRBJ2-3|.|TRBV29-1|.
TGCAGCGTTGGAATAGCAGTGGGCTTATCAGATACGCAGTATTTT
CSVGIAVGLSDTQYF
>TRBJ2-3|.|TRBV27|TRBD2
TGTGCCAGCAGTTTGCGGGAGGGGCTTTGGGATACGCAGTATTTT
CASSLREGLWDTQYF
>TRBJ2-7|.|TRBV5-6|.
TGTGCCAGCAGCTTGGGCATACCCTACGAGCAGTACTTC
CASSLGIPYEQYF
>TRBJ1-4|.|TRBV7-2|.
TGTGCCAGCAGCCAGGAGGGAGACTATGGGGAAAAACTGTTTTTT
CASSQEGDYGEKLFF
>TRBJ2-3|.|TRBV5-1|TRBD1
TGCGCCAGCAGCCAGGGGACAGGGGTATTGGATACGCAGTATTTT
CASSQGTGVLDTQYF
>TRBJ2-6|.|TRBV5-4|TRBD2
TGTGCCAGCAGCTTGGCGGGACTAGCGGGGTACTCTGGGGCCAACGTCCTGACTTTC
CASSLAGLAGYSGANVLTF
>TRBJ2-5|.|TRBV14|.
TGTGCCAGCAGCCAAGTATGGGGTTCGGAGACCCAGTACTTC
CASSQVWGSETQYF
>TRBJ2-3|.|TRBV15|TRBD2
TGTGCCACCAGCAGAGGGGCTAGCGGGAGTACTACAGATACGCAGTATTTT
CATSRGASGSTTDTQYF
>TRBJ1-5|.|TRBV18|.
TGTGCCAGCTCACCAGGGGCAGGGACTCAGCCCCAGCATTTT
CASSPGAGTQPQHF
>TRBJ2-5|.|TRBV2|.
TGTGCCAGCAGCCCTAGGGGGATGACGGATTTAGAGACCCAGTACTTC
CASSPRGMTDLETQYF